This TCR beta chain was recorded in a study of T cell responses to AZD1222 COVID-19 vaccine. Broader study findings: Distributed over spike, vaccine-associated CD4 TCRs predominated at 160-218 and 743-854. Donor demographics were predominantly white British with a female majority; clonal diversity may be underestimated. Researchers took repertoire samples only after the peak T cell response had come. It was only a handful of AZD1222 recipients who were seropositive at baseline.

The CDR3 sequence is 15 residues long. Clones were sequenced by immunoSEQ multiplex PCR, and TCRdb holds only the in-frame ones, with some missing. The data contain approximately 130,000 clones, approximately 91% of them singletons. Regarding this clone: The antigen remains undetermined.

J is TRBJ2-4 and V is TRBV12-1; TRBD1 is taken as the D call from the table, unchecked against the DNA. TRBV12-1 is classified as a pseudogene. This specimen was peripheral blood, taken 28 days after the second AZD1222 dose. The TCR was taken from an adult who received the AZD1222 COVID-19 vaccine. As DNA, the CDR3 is TGTGCCAGCACCCAGGTTCTCCTAGCCAAAAACATTCAGTACTTC. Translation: CASTQVLLAKNIQYF.